The text below deals with one TCR beta chain. Its antigen is as yet unknown. PCR employed 60 Vbeta and 13 Jbeta primers. Profiled with immunoSEQ multiplex PCR; TCRdb holds only in-frame clones, not every one. The sample consists of approximately 27,000 clones, roughly 70% of them appearing once. The data originate from a study of cytomegalovirus exposure and HLA in healthy donors. Study-level information: Samples from HLA-typed donors yielded about 85 million unique TCRs in an early data release.

Study observations and caveats: By HLA locus, TCR association rates varied in a later analysis, with DRB1 showing the most and HLA-C the fewest. Earlier analysis looked at TCR beta V segments, and most were productive about 87% or about 30% of the time.

Germline CDR1 reads LNHDA; CDR2 reads SQIVND (reference sequence). The CDR3 runs to 14 residues. Trimming removed 6 bases at V and 4 bases at J, with 16 bases between. The sample comprised PBMCs. The chain links TRBV19 to TRBJ2-7; D is perhaps TRBD2 (6 bases). The TCR sequence derives from a woman aged 45-65 years in good health and CMV-seronegative. The CDR3 DNA sequence: TGTGCCAGTAGCCCGGGACTTGCTAGGTACGAGCAGTACTTC. Its translation is CASSPGLARYEQYF. Full variable domain (rest looked up from reference TRBV19 and TRBJ2-7): DGGITQSPKYLFRKEGQNVTLSCEQNLNHDAMYWYRQDPGQGLRLIYYSQIVNDFQKGDIAEGYSVSREKKESFPLTVTSAQKNPTAFYLCASSPGLARYEQYFGPGTRLTVT.